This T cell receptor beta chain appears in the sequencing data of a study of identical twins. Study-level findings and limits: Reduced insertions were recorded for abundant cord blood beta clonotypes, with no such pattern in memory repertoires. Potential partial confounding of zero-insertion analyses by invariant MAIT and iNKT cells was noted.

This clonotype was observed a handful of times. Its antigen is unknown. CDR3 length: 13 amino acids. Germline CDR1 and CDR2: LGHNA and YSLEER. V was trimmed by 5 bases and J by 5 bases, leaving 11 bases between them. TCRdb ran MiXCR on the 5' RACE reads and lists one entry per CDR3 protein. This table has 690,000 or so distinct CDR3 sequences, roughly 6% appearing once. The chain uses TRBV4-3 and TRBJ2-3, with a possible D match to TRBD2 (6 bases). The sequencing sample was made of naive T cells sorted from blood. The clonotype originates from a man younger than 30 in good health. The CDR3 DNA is TGCGCCAGCAGCAAACCCGGGGGAGATACGCAGTATTTT. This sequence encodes CASSKPGGDTQYF.